This TCR beta chain was identified during a study of cytomegalovirus exposure and HLA in healthy donors. Overall study: Earlier, approximately 180 million T cells were analyzed, and some 120 million unique TCR beta sequences were found among them. Study-wide results and limits: It is likely that the observed cluster of highly shared sequence variants was a sequencing artifact.

The CDR3 runs to 15 residues. The V end was cut by 6 bases, the J end by 0 bases, with 9 bases between. Germline V lookup: CDR1 SNHLY, CDR2 FYNNEI. With respect to this clone: Its antigen is as yet unknown.

60 Vbeta and 13 Jbeta primers were used in PCR. The repertoire was sequenced with immunoSEQ multiplex PCR; TCRdb's copy has only in-frame clones and lacks some. The table has roughly 140,000 clones, around 77% seen once. V usage is TRBV2 and J usage is TRBJ2-6; D may be TRBD2 (6 bases). Source material: PBMCs. The receptor was isolated from a woman between 40 and 50 years old in good health and CMV-seropositive. CDR3 DNA sequence: TGTGCCAGCAGGGGGGGAGCCTCTGGGGCCAACGTCCTGACTTTC. Its translation is CASRGGASGANVLTF. Full variable domain (outside the CDR3, taken from reference TRBV2 and TRBJ2-6): EPEVTQTPSHQVTQMGQEVILRCVPISNHLYFYWYRQILGQKVEFLVSFYNNEISEKSEIFDDQFSVERPDGSNFTLKIRSTKLEDSAMYFCASRGGASGANVLTFGAGSRLTVL.